The clone carrying this T cell receptor (beta chain) has only a few counts. The CDR3 runs to 12 residues. Germline-derived CDR1 and CDR2 are SGHDN and FVKESK. Trimming took off 5 bases at V and 7 bases at J, with 11 bases between the two ends. The source of the sample is a study of blood T cell repertoires in COVID-19. Sequencing was performed with immunoSEQ multiplex PCR; in TCRdb, only in-frame clones are kept and a portion is missing. Here the sample spans over 140,000 clones, 75% to 80% being singletons. Sequenced: peripheral blood. The receptor's source is a woman in her fifties or sixties with active or convalescent COVID-19. V usage is TRBV14 and J usage is TRBJ1-2; the D is unclear. The CDR3 spells CASSSARSGYTF. The CDR3, as DNA: TGTGCCAGCAGCAGCGCCCGGAGTGGCTACACCTTC.